The entry below describes one TCR beta chain. This CDR3 comprises 15 residues. Germline V lookup: CDR1 LNHDA, CDR2 SQIVND (reference sequence). V lost 0 bases and J 9 bases, leaving 15 bases between the germline ends. The data derive from a study of OX40 agonist ivuxolimab in advanced cancers. Only in-frame clones appear in the TCRdb table, and some are missing; sequencing was by immunoSEQ multiplex PCR. The table includes tens of thousands of clones, roughly 87% detected once. The sample in question was CD4+ or CD8+ T cells sorted from blood, obtained in a trial of the OX40 agonist ivuxolimab. This sequence originates from an adult with an advanced solid tumor such as melanoma, head and neck, liver or kidney cancer. This chain links TRBV19 with TRBJ1-5, with D perhaps TRBD1 (6 bases). CDR3 protein: CASSIDTGMGWPQHF. The CDR3 bases are TGTGCCAGTAGTATAGATACAGGGATGGGATGGCCCCAGCATTTT.